A selection of T cell receptor beta chains follows, all from one sample in a study of CD8 T cells in ankylosing spondylitis. TCRdb analysed the 5' RACE reads with MiXCR anew, one entry per CDR3 protein. The sample lists about 450,000 distinct CDR3 sequences, approximately 26% occurring once. Material: blood, either unsorted or a sorted T cell fraction (not recorded which). Receptor source: a male donor with ankylosing spondylitis. CDR3s include the opening cysteine and the closing phenylalanine or tryptophan. The order of the fields is J gene, V gene, CDR3 protein.

TRBJ2-2 | TRBV29-1 | CSVDRDGTGELFF
TRBJ1-3 | TRBV20-1 | CSARMFSGNTIYF
TRBJ2-1 | TRBV27 | CASRAAGFSNEQFF
TRBJ1-2 | TRBV6-6 | CVAGHNYGYTF
TRBJ1-1 | TRBV29-1 | CSVGTGMNTEAFF
TRBJ2-3 | TRBV4-1 | CASSQEDDGARSTDTQYF
TRBJ2-3 | TRBV29-1 | CSVRLDTQYF
TRBJ2-5 | TRBV5-1 | CASSSGGTQETQYF
TRBJ2-3 | TRBV20-1 | CSALGLAQTTDTQYF
TRBJ1-2 | TRBV2 | CASQPRPPYGYTF
TRBJ2-1 | TRBV5-6 | CASSSGLVLYEQFF
TRBJ1-5 | TRBV20-1 | CSARDGSAGNQPQHF
TRBJ2-1 | TRBV5-1 | CASSLALLGEQFF
TRBJ2-1 | TRBV12-3/TRBV12-4 | CASRPPGLAYYNEQFF
TRBJ2-1 | TRBV29-1 | CSVEDSAVSYNEQFF
TRBJ2-1 | TRBV7-6 | CASSSQDYEQFF
TRBJ1-5 | TRBV27 | CASSLFWLGSNQPQHF
TRBJ1-1 | TRBV7-9 | CASSLVETEAFF
TRBJ1-1 | TRBV4-1 | CASSQDPRQGYYTEAFF
TRBJ2-3 | TRBV15 | CATSRDNRASTDTQYF
TRBJ1-1 | TRBV27 | CASRQTGINTEAFF
TRBJ2-3 | TRBV29-1 | CSVDPGSTDTQYF
TRBJ2-3 | TRBV3-1 | CASSLLAGADTQYF
TRBJ1-4 | TRBV25-1 | CASSVMTGPGEKLFF